The 11 T cell receptor beta chains listed next were all sequenced from one sample in a study of cytomegalovirus exposure and HLA in healthy donors. Profiling relied on immunoSEQ multiplex PCR, and the TCRdb table lists in-frame clones only, not all of them. In the table there are 150,000 to 200,000 clones, about four fifths of which are singletons. Sample: PBMCs. The receptors here all came from a young man in good health and CMV-seropositive.

This chain uses TRBV9 with TRBJ2-5, with D maybe TRBD2 (6 bases). The CDR3 spans 14 residues. Germline V gives CDR1 SGDLS, CDR2 YYNGEE. V gave up 0 bases and J gave up 4 bases, with 10 bases separating them. DNA of the CDR3: TGTGCCAGCAGCGTAGGGGTGGGAGGAGAGACCCAGTACTTC. Translating gives CASSVGVGGETQYF. Full variable domain (remainder filled in from reference TRBV9 and TRBJ2-5): DSGVTQTPKHLITATGQRVTLRCSPRSGDLSVYWYQQSLDQGLQFLIQYYNGEERAKGNILERFSAQQFPDLHSELNLSSLELGDSALYFCASSVGVGGETQYFGPGTRLLVL.

This clone occurred once. This chain uses TRBV11-1 with TRBJ2-6; unclear D gene. The CDR3 loop spans 15 amino acids. Per the germline V gene, CDR1 is SGHAT and CDR2 is FQDESV (reference sequence). The ends were cut back, 3 bases at V and 1 base at J, with 7 bases in the middle. CDR3 region: CASSFLMSGANVLTF. The CDR3, as DNA: TGTGCCAGCAGCTTCCTAATGTCTGGGGCCAACGTCCTGACTTTC.

This chain uses TRBV18 with TRBJ2-7; TRBD2 matches at 10 bases. The CDR3 contains 15 residues. Germline-derived CDR1 and CDR2 are KGHSH and LQKENI. V was pared by 1 base and J by 6 bases, with 6 bases of the junction left unmatched. CDR3 in amino acids: CASSPLEAGGGEQYF. The CDR3 DNA sequence: TGTGCCAGCTCACCACTAGAAGCGGGAGGGGGCGAGCAGTACTTC.

The chain uses TRBV9 and TRBJ2-3; D not resolved. The ends were cut back, 0 bases at V and 6 bases at J, with 14 bases in the middle. This CDR3 is built from 15 residues. Germline V gene lookup returns CDR1 SGDLS and CDR2 YYNGEE. The CDR3 bases are TGTGCCAGCAGCGTAGCCGGCGTGGAGTGGGATACGCAGTATTTT. Protein sequence: CASSVAGVEWDTQYF. The entire variable domain, with the rest obtained from reference TRBV9 and TRBJ2-3, is as follows: DSGVTQTPKHLITATGQRVTLRCSPRSGDLSVYWYQQSLDQGLQFLIQYYNGEERAKGNILERFSAQQFPDLHSELNLSSLELGDSALYFCASSVAGVEWDTQYFGPGTRLTVL.

This clone was seen once. The rearrangement uses TRBV19 and TRBJ1-5; 9 bases map to TRBD1. The germline CDR1 and CDR2 sequences are LNHDA and SQIVND (reference sequence). Losses at the gene ends were 5 bases for V and 5 bases for J; bases not matched to a gene: 4. The CDR3 has 14 residues. The CDR3 DNA reads TGTGCCAGTAGTCTCGGGACAGGGCATCAGCCCCAGCATTTT. Translating it yields CASSLGTGHQPQHF.

This clone was counted a few times. The J gene is TRBJ1-2, the V gene TRBV9; D not certain. V lost 0 bases, J lost 6 bases, and 15 bases lay in between. The CDR3 spans 15 residues. CDR1 SGDLS and CDR2 YYNGEE come from the germline V gene. The CDR3 region is CASSVGYTDPDGYTF. DNA of the CDR3: TGTGCCAGCAGCGTAGGTTACACAGACCCCGATGGCTACACCTTC.

CDR3 nucleotides: TGCAGCGTTCGGGACAGGGGGCGAGTTGAGACCCAGTACTTC. Translated, it gives CSVRDRGRVETQYF. The rearrangement uses TRBV29-1 and TRBJ2-5; 12 bases are shared with TRBD1. V lost 5 bases and J lost 5; bases outside the gene matches: 6. Germline CDR1 is SQVTM and CDR2 is ANQGSEA. The CDR3 has 14 amino acids.

The rearrangement joins TRBV11-1 to TRBJ2-2; TRBD2 agrees at 7 bases. J lost 5 bases, V lost 6 bases, and 6 bases had no gene match. CDR1 is SGHAT and CDR2 is FQDESV in the germline V gene (reference sequence). This CDR3 has 14 residues. CDR3 nucleotides: TGTGCCAGCAGACCGACTAGCTCGACCGGGGAGCTGTTTTTT. It encodes CASRPTSSTGELFF.

The V call is TRBV18, the J call TRBJ2-1; no clear D. This CDR3 has 14 amino acids. V lost 1 base, J lost 3 bases, and 7 bases lay in between. Per germline, CDR1 KGHSH and CDR2 LQKENI. The CDR3 nucleotides are TGTGCCAGCTCACCACAGGCGGACTACAATGAGCAGTTCTTC. Translation: CASSPQADYNEQFF. The variable domain in full, completed from reference TRBV18 and TRBJ2-1, reads NAGVMQNPRHLVRRRGQEARLRCSPMKGHSHVYWYRQLPEEGLKFMVYLQKENIIDESGMPKERFSAEFPKEGPSILRIQQVVRGDSAAYFCASSPQADYNEQFFGPGTRLTVL.

The V gene is TRBV28, the J gene TRBJ2-5, with D tentatively TRBD2 (5 bases). This CDR3 region has 15 residues. Germline CDR1 and CDR2: MDHEN and SYDVKM. V lost 3 bases to trimming and J lost 1 base, with 12 bases between them. The CDR3 DNA sequence: TGTGCCAGCAGTTTTTGGCCGGGGTCCCAAGAGACCCAGTACTTC. Translation: CASSFWPGSQETQYF.

This clone occurred a few times. The chain carries TRBV4-3 and TRBJ1-5; 8 nucleotides line up with TRBD1. The V and J ends lost 1 base and 5 bases, in that order; junction bases with no gene match: 22. Germline lookup yields CDR1 LGHNA and CDR2 YSLEER. CDR3 size: 21 residues. DNA of the CDR3: TGCGCCAGCAGCCAAGGATTCAGCAGGGGGCAAGTCCCTTCACCGCATCAGCCCCAGCATTTT. It yields the protein CASSQGFSRGQVPSPHQPQHF.